Presented here are 7 T cell receptor beta chains from one specimen sequenced in a study of blood T cell repertoires in COVID-19. Sequencing used immunoSEQ multiplex PCR; TCRdb keeps in-frame clones, though not all of them. This sample carries about 230,000 clones, roughly 80% of them seen once, and the ten largest clones take approximately 8.7%. Sequenced input: peripheral blood. The receptors shown here come from a woman older than 75 with acute or convalescent COVID-19.

The table lists this clone with a few counts. DNA for the CDR3: TGCAGCGTTGATGTAGGCAGGGCAGGAAACACCATATATTTT. Translated, it gives CSVDVGRAGNTIYF. The chain couples TRBV29-1 to TRBJ1-3; D possibly corresponds to TRBD1 (5 bases). Looked up from germline, CDR1 is SQVTM and CDR2 is ANQGSEA. The CDR3 sequence is 14 residues long. Trimming removed 3 bases from V and 4 bases from J, with 13 bases in between.

The CDR3 DNA follows: TGTGCCAGCAGCACCCTAGGGACTGCGAGCTCTGGGGCCAACGTCCTGACTTTC. It yields the protein CASSTLGTASSGANVLTF. The rearrangement links TRBV7-3 to TRBJ2-6, with D tentatively TRBD2 (6 bases). The CDR3 is 18 residues long. Germline values: CDR1 SGHTA, CDR2 FQGTGA. V lost 5 bases to trimming and J lost 0 bases, with 17 bases between them.

The genes are TRBV2 and TRBJ1-1, with D unresolved. Trimming pared 8 bases from V and 8 bases from J, leaving 15 bases between. This CDR3 has 12 residues. CDR1 SNHLY and CDR2 FYNNEI come from the germline V gene. The CDR3 loop is CASLMSTSEAFF. The CDR3 DNA reads as TGTGCCAGCCTAATGAGTACTTCGGAAGCTTTCTTT.

The chain is built from TRBV10-3 and TRBJ2-7; D possibly corresponds to TRBD1 (5 bases). The CDR3 extends over 14 amino acids. V gave up 4 bases and J gave up 0 bases, with 10 bases separating them. Germline assignment: CDR1 ENHRY and CDR2 SYGVKD. The CDR3 loop is CAISGQRLSYEQYF. CDR3 sequence (DNA): TGTGCCATCAGTGGACAGCGCCTCTCCTACGAGCAGTACTTC.

This rearrangement joins TRBV4-2 to TRBJ1-3, with 7 positions matching TRBD1. CDR1 is LGHNA, CDR2 YNFKEQ, per germline. Trimming took 4 bases from V and 4 from J; bases not matched to a gene: 7. CDR3 length: 15 amino acids. The CDR3 loop is CASSPVDREGNTIYF. For the CDR3, the DNA is TGTGCCAGCAGCCCAGTAGACAGGGAGGGAAACACCATATATTTT.

The chain has TRBV18 and TRBJ2-7; 7 nucleotides line up with TRBD2. Germline V gene lookup returns CDR1 KGHSH and CDR2 LQKENI. V shed 6 bases, J shed 2 bases, and the junction held 4 bases outside the gene matches. The CDR3 spans 13 residues. CDR3 protein: CASSERGAYEQYF. Written as DNA, the CDR3 is TGTGCCAGCTCGGAGCGGGGAGCCTACGAGCAGTACTTC.

This sequence joins TRBV5-1 and TRBJ2-7; the match to TRBD2 covers 8 bases. This CDR3 has 14 amino acids. The germline gives CDR1 SGHRS, CDR2 YFSETQ. The V gene end was trimmed by 5 bases and the J gene end by 1 base; junction bases not matched to a gene: 5. The CDR3 loop reads CASRDAGGSYEQYF. The CDR3 DNA is TGCGCCAGCAGGGACGCGGGGGGTTCCTACGAGCAGTACTTC.